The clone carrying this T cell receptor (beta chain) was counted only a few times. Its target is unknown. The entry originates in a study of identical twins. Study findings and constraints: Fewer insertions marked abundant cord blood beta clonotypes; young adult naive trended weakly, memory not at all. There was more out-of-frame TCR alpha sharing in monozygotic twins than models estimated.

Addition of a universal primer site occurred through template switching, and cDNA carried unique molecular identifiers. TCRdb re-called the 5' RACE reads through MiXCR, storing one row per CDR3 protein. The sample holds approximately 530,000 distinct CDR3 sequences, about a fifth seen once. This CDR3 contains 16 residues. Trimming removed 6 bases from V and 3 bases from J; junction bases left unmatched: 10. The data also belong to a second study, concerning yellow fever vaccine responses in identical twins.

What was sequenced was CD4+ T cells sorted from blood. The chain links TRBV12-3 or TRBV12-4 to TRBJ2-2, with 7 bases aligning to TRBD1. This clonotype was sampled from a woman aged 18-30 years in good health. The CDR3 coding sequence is TGTGCCAGCAGACCGGACAGGCCCATGGACACCGGGGAGCTGTTTTTT. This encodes CASRPDRPMDTGELFF.